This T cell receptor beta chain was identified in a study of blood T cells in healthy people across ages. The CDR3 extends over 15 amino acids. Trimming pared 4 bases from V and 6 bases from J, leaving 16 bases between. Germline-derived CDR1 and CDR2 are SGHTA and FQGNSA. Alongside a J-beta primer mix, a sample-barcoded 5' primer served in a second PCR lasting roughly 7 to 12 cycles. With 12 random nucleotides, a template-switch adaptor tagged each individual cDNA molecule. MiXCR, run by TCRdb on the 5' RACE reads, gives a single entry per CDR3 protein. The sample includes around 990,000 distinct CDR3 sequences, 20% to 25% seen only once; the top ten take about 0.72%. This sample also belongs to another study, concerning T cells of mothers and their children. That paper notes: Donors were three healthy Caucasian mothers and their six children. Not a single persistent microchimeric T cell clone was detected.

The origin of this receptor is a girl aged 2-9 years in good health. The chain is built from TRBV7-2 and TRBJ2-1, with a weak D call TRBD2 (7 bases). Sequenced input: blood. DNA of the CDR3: TGTGCCAGCAGCTCCGGACTAGAGGGGGGCAATGAGCAGTTCTTC. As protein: CASSSGLEGGNEQFF.